The TCR beta chain described here comes from a study of blood T cell repertoires in COVID-19. Study as a whole: The origin of the acute and convalescent COVID-19 samples was the United States, Italy and Spain. PBMCs, B-cell-depleted T cells, or T cells were the source of the cDNA or gDNA that made up the material.

As originally analysed: Amplification from reference gene primers served as the basis for estimated nucleated cell counts. Data came from immunoSEQ multiplex PCR; TCRdb stores just in-frame clones and leaves some out. V and J calls and clone size are those listed in that table; D and trimming were worked out from the DNA. The data show 190,000 or so clones, approximately 86% seen once. Deletions cut 6 bases from V and 10 bases from J, with 18 bases between. Germline CDR1 MNHEY, CDR2 SMNVEV (reference sequence). The CDR3 runs to 13 residues. This TCR was sampled from a man aged 40-49 years with active or convalescent COVID-19. Sequencing was carried out using peripheral blood. The chain carries TRBV27 and TRBJ1-1; D not resolved. The chain's CDR3 is CASSLNRQSGAFF. In nucleotides, the CDR3 is TGTGCCAGCAGCTTAAACCGACAATCCGGAGCTTTCTTT.